The rows below give T cell receptor beta chains drawn from one sample of a study of blood T cells in healthy people across ages. In TCRdb, the 5' RACE reads were re-called with MiXCR into one record per CDR3 protein. The sample yields about 1,500,000 distinct CDR3 sequences, 42% seen once. Material for sequencing was blood. All receptors derive from a woman younger than 35 in good health. Each CDR3 is given with its conserved first and last residue. A D gene is named only where the DNA matches it firmly. Size values are once, few and many counts, or a class for expanded clones, and some rows have none.

clone size	V gene	D gene	J gene	CDR3 DNA	CDR3 protein
-	TRBV28	TRBD1	TRBJ1-6	TGTGCCAGCAGTTTAATTGGGACAGGGTCCCGTAATTCACCCCTCCACTTT	CASSLIGTGSRNSPLHF
-	TRBV11-2	-	TRBJ2-2	TGTGCCAGCAGACAGGGACCAACCAACACCGGGGAGCTGTTTTTT	CASRQGPTNTGELFF
-	TRBV6-1	-	TRBJ2-1	TGTGCCAGCATGGGAGCGACATACAATGAGCAGTTCTTC	CASMGATYNEQFF
-	TRBV11-2	-	TRBJ1-3	TGTGCCAGCAGCTTCACGGACGCTCGGAACACCATATATTTT	CASSFTDARNTIYF
few	TRBV10-2	-	TRBJ2-3	TGCGCCAGCGGGGCGGGGGCATCAGATACGCAGTATTTT	CASGAGASDTQYF
once	TRBV6-1	TRBD2	TRBJ2-1	TGTGCCAGCATTGAAAGCGGGGGAAGCAACAATGAGCAGTTCTTC	CASIESGGSNNEQFF
-	TRBV10-2	TRBD1	TRBJ1-5	TGCGCCAGCAGATCGGACAGGGCCGGCAATCAGCCCCAGCATTTT	CASRSDRAGNQPQHF
-	TRBV12-3/TRBV12-4	TRBD2	TRBJ2-7	TGTGCCAGCAGTTCAGGGACTAGCGGGAGGATCGAGCAGTACTTC	CASSSGTSGRIEQYF
-	TRBV12-3/TRBV12-4	-	TRBJ1-1	TGTGCCAGCAGTCCCGAGGGGGACACTGAAGCTTTCTTT	CASSPEGDTEAFF
many	TRBV7-2	-	TRBJ2-3	TGTGCCAGCAGCTTAGGTCTCGGGATGACAGATACGCAGTATTTT	CASSLGLGMTDTQYF
-	TRBV12-3/TRBV12-4	-	TRBJ1-5	TGTGCCAGCAGTGTGCGGGCAAATCAGCCCCAGCATTTT	CASSVRANQPQHF
-	TRBV6-6	-	TRBJ2-3	TGTGCCAGCAGGGGGAGATCGGATACGCAGTATTTT	CASRGRSDTQYF
-	TRBV2	TRBD2	TRBJ2-1	TGTGCCAGCAGGGACGGACTAGCGAGAAACAATGAGCAGTTCTTC	CASRDGLARNNEQFF
once	TRBV20-1	-	TRBJ1-1	TGCAGTGCTCGACAGACCAAGAACACTGAAGCTTTCTTT	CSARQTKNTEAFF
once	TRBV18	-	TRBJ2-7	TGTGCCAACTCCGACCGGGCGGGACCCTACGAGCAGTACTTC	CANSDRAGPYEQYF
few	TRBV4-2	-	TRBJ1-1	TGTGCCAGCAGCCAAGTGGTTCTCCCTGAAGCTTTCTTT	CASSQVVLPEAFF
-	TRBV27	-	TRBJ2-3	TGTGCCAGCAATCGGCCCGCAGATACGCAGTATTTT	CASNRPADTQYF
-	TRBV25-1	-	TRBJ1-2	TGTGCCAGCAGTAGGGTGGGTCTGGAACGACATGGGCAATATGGCTACACCTTC	CASSRVGLERHGQYGYTF
few	TRBV6-1	TRBD2	TRBJ2-3	TGTGCCGCGGGTTTACTAGCGGGGGGCTTAGGCAGCACAGATACGCAGTATTTT	CAAGLLAGGLGSTDTQYF
-	TRBV14	-	TRBJ1-1	TGTGCCAGCAGCCAAGAGGGCCGCGGGGTGAACACTGAAGCTTTCTTT	CASSQEGRGVNTEAFF
few	TRBV5-1	-	TRBJ1-1	TGCGCCAGCAGCAATAGACAGGCTCCCACTGAAGCTTTCTTT	CASSNRQAPTEAFF
-	TRBV5-1	TRBD1	TRBJ2-3	TGCGCCAGCAGACTCCCGGGACAGAACACAGATACGCAGTATTTT	CASRLPGQNTDTQYF
-	TRBV5-1	-	TRBJ2-7	TGCGCCAGCAGCTTGGGGACGGGGAGCTCCTACAATGAGCAGTACTTC	CASSLGTGSSYNEQYF
-	TRBV2	-	TRBJ2-1	TGTGCCAGCACCGTCGGAGGACGAAGCTACAATGAGCAGTTCTTC	CASTVGGRSYNEQFF
few	TRBV10-3	TRBD1	TRBJ2-7	TGTGCCATCAGGGGGACAGGGTTCATCAACGAGCAGTACTTC	CAIRGTGFINEQYF
-	TRBV29-1	-	TRBJ2-2	TGCAGCGTTGTCCGGGGCACCGGGGAGCTGTTTTTT	CSVVRGTGELFF
-	TRBV27	-	TRBJ1-1	TGTGCCAGCAGGTTTGAGAACAGGAACACTGAAGCTTTCTTT	CASRFENRNTEAFF
once	TRBV21-1	-	TRBJ1-4	TGTGCCAGCAGCAACAAGGCAGGAACCCCCGCAACTAATGAAAAACTGTTTTTT	CASSNKAGTPATNEKLFF
-	TRBV27	TRBD2	TRBJ2-1	TGTGCCAGCAGTTTGGGGCGGGAGTGGGATGAGCAGTTCTTC	CASSLGREWDEQFF
-	TRBV10-3	TRBD2	TRBJ2-3	TGTGCCATCAGTGATGGACTAGCCCGGAGCACAGATACGCAGTATTTT	CAISDGLARSTDTQYF
-	TRBV9	-	TRBJ1-2	TGTGCCAGCAGCGTAGACAAGCGGGGCTATGGCTACACCTTC	CASSVDKRGYGYTF
-	TRBV5-8	-	TRBJ2-1	TGTGCCAGCAGCTTATACGGGCGGACTGATTACAATGAGCAGTTCTTC	CASSLYGRTDYNEQFF
-	TRBV20-1	-	TRBJ1-1	TGCAGTGCTAGAATAGGAGGGGGGGCCACTGAAGCTTTCTTT	CSARIGGGATEAFF
-	TRBV10-3	TRBD2	TRBJ2-3	TGTGCCATCAGTGTGAATAGCGGGACCTTCACAGATACGCAGTATTTT	CAISVNSGTFTDTQYF
-	TRBV14	-	TRBJ2-7	TGTGCCAGCAGCCAAGGTCCGACACCGACCTACGAGCAGTACTTC	CASSQGPTPTYEQYF
once	TRBV7-9	-	TRBJ2-5	TGTGCCAGCAGCTTAGACAGGCAAGAGGCCCAGTACTTC	CASSLDRQEAQYF
-	TRBV10-3	TRBD2	TRBJ2-5	TGTGCCATCAGTGAGAATGCGGGAGGAAACAATGAGCAGTACTTC	CAISENAGGNNEQYF
-	TRBV25-1	-	TRBJ2-1	TGTGCCAGCAGTGAATACCGCCCTCAAGTGGATGAGCAGTTCTTC	CASSEYRPQVDEQFF
once	TRBV7-2	TRBD1	TRBJ1-6	TGTGCCAGCAGCTTCCAGGACAGGGCGCCCCATAATTCACCCCTCCACTTT	CASSFQDRAPHNSPLHF
-	TRBV5-6	-	TRBJ1-6	TGTGCCAGCAGCTCGACAACTTATAATTCACCCCTCCACTTT	CASSSTTYNSPLHF
few	TRBV6-2/TRBV6-3	-	TRBJ2-7	TGTGCCAGCAGCCGACCAGGGTACAGCTCCTACAATGAGCAGTACTTC	CASSRPGYSSYNEQYF
-	TRBV5-5	-	TRBJ2-7	TGTGCCAGCAGCATCGCCCCACGCCCCTACGAGCAGTACTTC	CASSIAPRPYEQYF
few	TRBV4-2	TRBD2	TRBJ2-3	TGTGCCAGCAGCCAAGACACGCTAGCGGGGGTGGGGGATACGCAGTATTTT	CASSQDTLAGVGDTQYF
-	TRBV4-1	-	TRBJ2-4	TGCGCCAGCAGCCTAGAGTCTTCTGGGGGAGGTAAAGCCAAAAACATTCAGTACTTC	CASSLESSGGGKAKNIQYF
few	TRBV7-2	TRBD2	TRBJ2-1	TGTGCCAGCAGCTACGGGGCGGGAGTCAACAATGAGCAGTTCTTC	CASSYGAGVNNEQFF
-	TRBV5-1	-	TRBJ2-5	TGCGCCAGCAGCGAGACCAGGGGGGAGGAGACCCAGTACTTC	CASSETRGEETQYF
few	TRBV5-1	-	TRBJ2-7	TGCGCCAGCAGCCCCACAGTACAGGCCTATTCCTACGAGCAGTACTTC	CASSPTVQAYSYEQYF
few	TRBV28	-	TRBJ2-7	TGTGCCAGCGCAAGACAGTTGGGGGCCTACGAGCAGTACTTC	CASARQLGAYEQYF
-	TRBV29-1	TRBD1	TRBJ2-7	TGCAGCGTGGCCTTAACAGGGGGCTCCTACGAGCAGTACTTC	CSVALTGGSYEQYF